A single sample gave rise to the 10 T cell receptor beta chains below, sequenced in a study of T cells in localized non-small cell lung cancer. Assay: immunoSEQ multiplex PCR; the TCRdb copy retains only in-frame clones and omits some. There are about 6,700 clones in the sample; 50% occur only once, and roughly 2.9% lies in the top ten. The specimen comprised lymph node tissue, sampled before any cancer treatment. The receptor set was obtained from a female donor of 60 years or more with stage I lung adenocarcinoma.

This CDR3 is CATSRGGSNTEAFF. As DNA, the CDR3 is TGTGCCACCTCCCGTGGGGGTTCGAACACTGAAGCTTTCTTT. The rearrangement joins TRBV15 to TRBJ1-1, with a weak D call TRBD1 (5 bases). V lost 8 bases, J lost 1 base, and 14 bases lay in between. Germline loops: CDR1 LNHNV, CDR2 YYDKDF (reference sequence). The CDR3 extends over 14 amino acids.

Only a few counts were recorded for this clone. The chain joins TRBV30 to TRBJ1-1, with a weak D call TRBD1 (5 bases). Trimming pared 0 bases from V and 10 bases from J, leaving 15 bases between. Germline values: CDR1 GTSNPN, CDR2 SVGIG (reference sequence). The CDR3 contains 13 residues. The CDR3 sequence is CAWSVSTVRGAFF. CDR3 coding DNA: TGTGCCTGGAGTGTCTCGACAGTTCGTGGAGCTTTCTTT.

This chain links TRBV9 with TRBJ2-7; TRBD2 matches at 9 bases. The V gene end was trimmed by 0 bases and the J gene end by 5 bases; junction bases not matched to a gene: 9. Germline V gives CDR1 SGDLS, CDR2 YYNGEE. The CDR3 has 16 amino acids. The CDR3 loop reads CASSVEGASGDHEQYF. CDR3 nucleotides: TGTGCCAGCAGCGTAGAGGGGGCTAGCGGGGACCACGAGCAGTACTTC.

This chain's CDR3 is CASRAQGNTMNTEAFF. The CDR3 DNA reads TGTGCCAGTAGGGCACAGGGGAACACGATGAACACTGAAGCTTTCTTT. The chain links TRBV19 to TRBJ1-1, with TRBD1 identical over 7 bases. This CDR3 comprises 16 residues. Losses at the gene ends were 6 bases for V and 0 bases for J; bases not matched to a gene: 10. The germline CDR1 and CDR2 sequences are LNHDA and SQIVND (reference sequence).

Only a few counts were recorded for this clone. The rearrangement joins TRBV7-2 to TRBJ1-6; weak D call: TRBD1 (6 bases). The CDR3 runs to 15 residues. The V gene lost 2 bases and the J gene lost 7 bases, with 12 bases spanning the gap. Looked up from germline, CDR1 is SGHTA and CDR2 is FQGNSA. The CDR3 loop reads CASSLLQGGNSPLHF. The CDR3 DNA reads TGTGCCAGCAGCTTACTACAGGGTGGGAATTCACCCCTCCACTTT.

The chain uses TRBV15 and TRBJ1-1; D remains unclear. The germline V and J ends were trimmed by 2 bases and 5 bases, with 12 bases remaining between them. Germline V gene lookup returns CDR1 LNHNV and CDR2 YYDKDF (reference sequence). There are 14 residues in the CDR3. The CDR3, as DNA: TGTGCCACCAGCAGACCCCCTGCGGGGACTGAAGCTTTCTTT. This translates into CATSRPPAGTEAFF.

The rearrangement uses TRBV19 and TRBJ1-1, with 10 bases that match TRBD1. This CDR3 spans 17 amino acids. CDR1 LNHDA and CDR2 SQIVND come from the germline V gene (reference sequence). With V trimmed by 2 bases and J by 8 bases, 14 bases remained unmatched. The CDR3 bases are TGTGCCAGTAGTATATTACGTAACTATCAGGACAGGGGGGAAGCTTTCTTT. Its translation is CASSILRNYQDRGEAFF.

The DNA of the CDR3 is TGTGCCAGCAGCTTTCGCGGGAGCGGTGTGGAGACCCAGTACTTC. Its translation is CASSFRGSGVETQYF. The chain combines TRBV11-3 with TRBJ2-5; TRBD2 agrees at 7 bases. This CDR3 has 15 residues. Per the germline V gene, CDR1 is SGHNT and CDR2 is YENEEA. The V and J ends lost 3 bases and 5 bases, in that order; junction bases with no gene match: 9.

The chain links TRBV5-1 to TRBJ2-1; D is unclear. Germline V gives CDR1 SGHRS, CDR2 YFSETQ. The CDR3 extends over 15 amino acids. Trimming cost V 1 base and J 7 bases, with 15 bases left between them. This chain's CDR3 is CASSLSSPVANEQFF. The CDR3, as DNA: TGCGCCAGCAGCTTGTCCAGCCCTGTTGCGAATGAGCAGTTCTTC. The entire variable domain, with the rest obtained from reference TRBV5-1 and TRBJ2-1, is as follows: KAGVTQTPRYLIKTRGQQVTLSCSPISGHRSVSWYQQTPGQGLQFLFEYFSETQRNKGNFPGRFSGRQFSNSRSEMNVSTLELGDSALYLCASSLSSPVANEQFFGPGTRLTVL.

About this clone itself: Germline and junction disagree at one end, which may indicate a read error. The CDR3 DNA reads as TGTACCAGCAGTGAAGGGAGCACTGAAGCTTTCTTT. It codes for CTSSEGSTEAFF. This chain uses TRBV25-1 with TRBJ1-1; D not certain. The CDR3 covers 12 residues. CDR1 and CDR2 from the germline V gene are MGHDK and SYGVNS.